This T cell receptor (beta chain) was retrieved from a study of early T cells in non-severe SARS-CoV-2 infection (dated by TCRdb to about 2021). Looking at the study overall: Because TCR sequencing was done on bulk RNA from unsorted whole blood, the alpha and beta chains could not be paired.

This was a case-control study nested in a cohort of healthcare workers in London, UK, who had nasopharyngeal swab PCR tests and blood samples taken every week. Healthcare workers were recruited during the week of the UK lockdown, between 23 and 31 March 2020, and followed weekly for up to roughly 15 weeks. Preparation of the library involved 5' RACE. TCRdb lists the instrument as NextSeq 500. To correct for sequencing error and PCR bias, the TCR library protocol tagged individual cDNA molecules with unique molecular identifiers. Both TCR alpha and beta chains were sequenced, and tight co-correlation was observed between alpha and beta sequence abundances in each sample. Per the authors' processing: V gene, J gene and CDR3 annotation of TCR sequences was performed with Decombinator V4. Expanded TCRs were defined as changing significantly between any two time points under a Poisson model with p below 0.0001. TCR abundances were normalised to the total number of TCRs sequenced per sample and were expressed as counts per million. MAIT TCRs were defined by TRAV1-2 paired with TRAJ12, TRAJ20 or TRAJ33, and iNKT TCRs by TRAV10 paired with TRAJ18. VDJdb, accessed 1 November 2021, was searched for CMV, EBV and SARS-CoV-2 annotated TCRs, excluding TCRs annotated for multiple antigens. TCRdb's own reprocessing of the public reads used fastp at Q25 and MiXCR and kept productive beta chains. When rows share a CDR3 protein, they turn into one entry using the most common DNA and genes. Clone size and V and J calls follow TCRdb, not the original study. Across this sample there are 50,000 to 85,000 distinct CDR3 sequences, with approximately 9% seen only once. The ten largest account for 3.2% of the sample.

Beyond this particular receptor, the publication reports: VDJdb matching was skewed toward anti-spike CD8 responses and likely underestimated virus-specific expansions by missing private and CD4 specificities.

Trimming takes 1 base from V and 2 bases from J, and the germline ends sit 6 bases apart. Including cysteine and phenylalanine, the CDR3 has 14 amino acids. The read is trimmed to its CDR3 DNA, 42 bases read in frame from base 1. Sequences SGHDN (CDR1) and FVKESK (CDR2) are obtained from the germline V gene. In its sample, this clonotype was seen many times. Which antigen it targets is not known. No base qualities exist here, and no much larger clone lies one base off it. The chain is assembled from TRBV14 and TRBJ1-3, with an unclear D gene assignment. This TCR came from an adult who was a healthcare worker with PCR-confirmed SARS-CoV-2 infection or an uninfected control (not recorded which). Sequenced input: whole blood. Here is the DNA: TGTGCCAGCAGCCAAGCCTGGGCTGGAAACACCATATATTTT. Protein translation: CASSQAWAGNTIYF. The variable domain in full, with residues beyond the CDR3 obtained from the reference TRBV14 and TRBJ1-3 genes, is EAGVTQFPSHSVIEKGQTVTLRCDPISGHDNLYWYRRVMGKEIKFLLHFVKESKQDESGMPNNRFLAERTGGTYSTLKVQPAELEDSGVYFCASSQAWAGNTIYFGEGSWLTVV.